A selection of T cell receptor beta chains follows, all from one sample in a study of T cell responses to AZD1222 COVID-19 vaccine. TCRdb's table, derived via immunoSEQ multiplex PCR, lists solely in-frame clones and lacks some. The sample carries about 110,000 clones, approximately 94% recorded once. The specimen comprised peripheral blood, sampled 28 days after the second AZD1222 dose. These TCRs come from an adult who received the AZD1222 COVID-19 vaccine. Both conserved end residues are part of each CDR3. The D gene is left open where the match is weak. Size values are once, few and many counts, or a class for expanded clones, and some rows have none.

cdr3_length	clone_size	j_call	v_call	d_call	cdr3_aa	cdr3_nt
15	.	TRBJ2-2	TRBV18	.	CASSPPNPDTGELFF	TGTGCCAGCTCACCACCCAATCCTGACACCGGGGAGCTGTTTTTT
15	.	TRBJ2-7	TRBV7-9	.	CASSSEGRSSYEQYF	TGTGCCAGCAGCTCAGAGGGCCGGAGCTCCTACGAGCAGTACTTC
13	.	TRBJ2-7	TRBV6-1	.	CASSEGQNYEQYF	TGTGCCAGCAGTGAAGGACAGAACTACGAGCAGTACTTC
16	.	TRBJ1-4	TRBV6-5	.	CASSYSESSSREKLFF	TGTGCCAGCAGTTACTCCGAGTCGTCATCTCGGGAAAAACTGTTTTTT
14	once	TRBJ2-7	TRBV6-5	.	CASSDSLGGYEQYF	TGTGCCAGCAGTGACTCCCTAGGAGGCTACGAGCAGTACTTC
14	once	TRBJ2-7	TRBV5-4	TRBD2	CASSLGGSDHEQYF	TGTGCCAGCAGCTTAGGCGGGAGTGACCACGAGCAGTACTTC
16	.	TRBJ1-5	TRBV7-8	.	CASSLRTKYSNQPQHF	TGTGCCAGCAGCTTACGGACAAAGTATAGCAATCAGCCCCAGCATTTT
14	.	TRBJ2-3	TRBV7-2	.	CASSSRTATDTQYF	TGTGCCAGCAGCTCAAGGACTGCCACAGATACGCAGTATTTT
12	.	TRBJ1-5	TRBV11-2	.	CASSLLNQPQHF	TGTGCCAGCAGCTTACTCAATCAGCCCCAGCATTTT
20	.	TRBJ1-5	TRBV28	.	CASSLPNSDSGRYSNQPQHF	TGTGCCAGCAGTTTACCCAACTCGGACTCAGGGCGCTATAGCAATCAGCCCCAGCATTTT
15	.	TRBJ1-2	TRBV7-2	TRBD1	CASSLVTGGAWGYTF	TGTGCCAGCAGCTTAGTAACAGGGGGCGCGTGGGGCTACACCTTC
16	.	TRBJ2-1	TRBV3-1/TRBV3-2	TRBD2	CASSQKGLAGAEEQFF	TGTGCCAGCAGCCAAAAAGGACTAGCGGGAGCAGAGGAGCAGTTCTTC
15	.	TRBJ1-1	TRBV5-4	TRBD1	CASSNAGTGNTEAFF	TGTGCCAGCAGCAATGCCGGGACAGGGAACACTGAAGCTTTCTTT